The 27 T cell receptor beta chains presented below share a single source sample, sequenced in a study of blood T cell repertoires in COVID-19. Some clones are missing from TCRdb's copy, which holds only in-frame ones; the method was immunoSEQ multiplex PCR. The data show fewer than 400,000 clones, with approximately 85% seen just once and around 2.1% held by the top ten. The material sequenced was PBMCs or T cells enriched from blood (not recorded which). Receptor source: a man aged 25-45 years who had recovered from COVID-19.

The chain joins TRBV9 to TRBJ2-5; D ambiguous. Trimming took 0 bases from V and 3 from J, leaving 6 bases between them. The length of the CDR3 is 13 residues. Germline CDR1 is SGDLS and CDR2 is YYNGEE. CDR3 protein: CASSVGGKETQYF. CDR3 coding DNA: TGTGCCAGCAGCGTAGGCGGAAAAGAGACCCAGTACTTC.

This chain connects TRBV5-1 to TRBJ2-4, with a weak D call TRBD1 (7 bases). Deletions cut 4 bases from V and 6 bases from J, with 17 bases between. CDR3 length: 15 amino acids. Germline assignment: CDR1 SGHRS and CDR2 YFSETQ. The CDR3 bases are TGCGCCAGCAGCGTGACGCAGGGGGGAGGAAACATTCAGTACTTC. This encodes CASSVTQGGGNIQYF.

The chain uses TRBV30 and TRBJ2-3; D perhaps matches TRBD1 (6 bases). Germline CDR1 reads GTSNPN; CDR2 reads SVGIG (reference sequence). Trimming cost V 2 bases and J 2 bases, with 14 bases left between them. CDR3 length: 15 amino acids. CDR3 in amino acids: CAWSKRQGSTDTQYF. The CDR3 DNA sequence: TGTGCCTGGAGTAAGAGGCAGGGGTCCACAGATACGCAGTATTTT.

The chain uses TRBV4-3 and TRBJ1-3, with TRBD1 identical over 10 bases. This CDR3 comprises 18 residues. Germline-derived CDR1 and CDR2 are LGHNA and YSLEER. Trimming cost V 0 bases and J 3 bases; bases outside gene matches: 8. CDR3 region: CASSQDVETGGFGNTIYF. DNA for the CDR3: TGCGCCAGCAGCCAAGATGTCGAGACAGGGGGCTTTGGAAACACCATATATTTT.

J is TRBJ1-2 and V is TRBV21-1; TRBD1 is the table's D call and was not checked against the DNA. TRBV21-1 is listed as a pseudogene. The CDR3 length is 14 residues. CDR3 loop: CASSATGQGYGYTF. The CDR3 DNA reads as TGTGCCAGCAGCGCGACGGGACAGGGGTATGGCTACACCTTC.

This chain uses TRBV15 with TRBJ2-3, with 8 bases matching TRBD1. Per the germline V gene, CDR1 is LNHNV and CDR2 is YYDKDF (reference sequence). This CDR3 has 16 amino acids. J was trimmed by 0 bases and V by 2 bases; bases with no gene match: 4. This CDR3 reads CATSRLGQDSTDTQYF. For the CDR3, the DNA is TGTGCCACCAGCAGACTGGGACAGGATAGCACAGATACGCAGTATTTT.

A few counts support this clone. This chain connects TRBV19 to TRBJ2-2; 9 bases agree with TRBD1. V lost 0 bases, J lost 4 bases, and 6 bases stayed unmatched. The CDR3 totals 17 residues. Per the germline V gene, CDR1 is LNHDA and CDR2 is SQIVND (reference sequence). CDR3 sequence (DNA): TGTGCCAGTAGTATAGAGGGACAGGGAGGGAGCACCGGGGAGCTGTTTTTT. Residues: CASSIEGQGGSTGELFF.

The gene calls are TRBV5-1 and TRBJ1-2; TRBD1 matches 10 bases. This CDR3 has 14 residues. Germline trimming cut 0 bases from V and 7 bases from J; bases unmatched to any gene: 3. Germline loops: CDR1 SGHRS, CDR2 YFSETQ. The CDR3 DNA sequence: TGCGCCAGCAGCTTGGGACAGGGGGCGTTTGGCTACACCTTC. It codes for CASSLGQGAFGYTF. The variable domain in full, with the rest retrieved from reference TRBV5-1 and TRBJ1-2, is KAGVTQTPRYLIKTRGQQVTLSCSPISGHRSVSWYQQTPGQGLQFLFEYFSETQRNKGNFPGRFSGRQFSNSRSEMNVSTLELGDSALYLCASSLGQGAFGYTFGSGTRLTVV.

V is TRBV5-8 and J is TRBJ2-6; D remains unclear. V lost 0 bases, J lost 0 bases, and 10 bases lay in between. This CDR3 is built from 17 residues. Per germline, CDR1 SGHTS and CDR2 YDEGEE. The CDR3 DNA sequence: TGTGCCAGCAGCTTGGTGAAAGTGGCCTCTGGGGCCAACGTCCTGACTTTC. Translated, it gives CASSLVKVASGANVLTF.

The genes are TRBV5-1 and TRBJ2-2; no definite D call. V was shortened by 5 bases and J by 0 bases, with 14 bases between the two germline ends. Germline V gives CDR1 SGHRS, CDR2 YFSETQ. The CDR3 is 16 amino acids. In nucleotides, the CDR3 is TGCGCCAGCAGTTCGGTGGTCCTAGCGAACACCGGGGAGCTGTTTTTT. Translating gives CASSSVVLANTGELFF.

The rearrangement joins TRBV7-2 to TRBJ2-3, with 7 bases that match TRBD2. Germline V gene lookup returns CDR1 SGHTA and CDR2 FQGNSA. CDR3 length: 16 amino acids. The V gene end was trimmed by 0 bases and the J gene end by 2 bases; junction bases not matched to a gene: 5. CDR3 DNA sequence: TGTGCCAGCAGCTTAGCGCGGGAGACTGTCACAGATACGCAGTATTTT. As protein: CASSLARETVTDTQYF. Combining the CDR3 with reference TRBV7-2 and TRBJ2-3 gives the whole variable domain GAGVSQSPSNKVTEKGKDVELRCDPISGHTALYWYRQSLGQGLEFLIYFQGNSAPDKSGLPSDRFSAERTGGSVSTLTIQRTQQEDSAVYLCASSLARETVTDTQYFGPGTRLTVL.

This clone was detected once. This rearrangement joins TRBV9 to TRBJ2-2, with 8 bases fitting TRBD2. The CDR3 totals 16 residues. Germline V gene data show CDR1 as SGDLS and CDR2 as YYNGEE. J lost 2 bases, V lost 0 bases, and 3 bases had no gene match. The CDR3 region is CASSVALAENTGELFF. CDR3 nucleotide sequence: TGTGCCAGCAGCGTAGCACTAGCGGAAAACACCGGGGAGCTGTTTTTT.

CDR3 protein: CASSPPMTGRGEAFF. The CDR3 DNA sequence: TGTGCCAGCAGCCCACCTATGACAGGGCGAGGGGAAGCTTTCTTT. The chain couples TRBV5-6 to TRBJ1-1, with 7 bases lining up with TRBD1. Germline CDR1 SGHDT, CDR2 YYEEEE. Losses at the gene ends were 4 bases for V and 8 bases for J; bases not matched to a gene: 14. The CDR3 contains 15 residues.

The chain is built from TRBV3-1 (or the pseudogene TRBV3-2) and TRBJ1-1; D possibly corresponds to TRBD1 (5 bases). Germline lookup yields CDR1 LGHDT and CDR2 YNNKEL (reference sequence). The CDR3 totals 13 residues. V shed 0 bases and J shed 10 bases, with 12 bases lying between them. The CDR3 DNA is TGTGCCAGCAGCCAAGATCTGGGGGGGAGAGCTTTCTTT. It encodes CASSQDLGGRAFF.

The chain employs TRBV9 and TRBJ2-7, with D tentatively TRBD1 (6 bases). This CDR3 spans 16 amino acids. The germline CDR1 and CDR2 sequences are SGDLS and YYNGEE. Trimming left V 0 bases short and J 1 base short, with 14 bases between. CDR3 in amino acids: CASSVAPTGQSYEQYF. In DNA, the CDR3 is TGTGCCAGCAGCGTAGCCCCGACAGGACAGTCCTACGAGCAGTACTTC.

V gene TRBV18 combines with J gene TRBJ1-1; maybe TRBD1 (6 bases). The germline V gene has CDR1 KGHSH and CDR2 LQKENI. The V end was cut by 4 bases, the J end by 5 bases, with 20 bases between. The CDR3 length is 16 residues. The CDR3 is CASSQSLGGGLTEAFF. The CDR3 bases are TGTGCCAGCTCACAGTCCCTGGGCGGGGGGCTAACTGAAGCTTTCTTT.

The chain carries TRBV12-3 or TRBV12-4 and TRBJ2-1; the match to TRBD1 covers 8 bases. The V gene end was trimmed by 6 bases and the J gene end by 9 bases; junction bases not matched to a gene: 7. The CDR3 contains 13 residues. The CDR3 coding sequence is TGTGCCAGCAGCGACAGGGGTCGGGGTGAGCAGTTCTTC. Its translation is CASSDRGRGEQFF.

The rearrangement uses TRBV7-2 and TRBJ1-6; weak D call: TRBD1 (6 bases). Trimming stripped 1 base from V and 7 bases from J, with 11 bases between. Per germline, CDR1 SGHTA and CDR2 FQGNSA. This CDR3 has 15 amino acids. This CDR3 is CASSLVVRGNSPLHF. The CDR3 DNA follows: TGTGCCAGCAGCTTAGTTGTCAGGGGAAATTCACCCCTCCACTTT. The whole variable domain, remainder taken from reference TRBV7-2 and TRBJ1-6, is GAGVSQSPSNKVTEKGKDVELRCDPISGHTALYWYRQSLGQGLEFLIYFQGNSAPDKSGLPSDRFSAERTGGSVSTLTIQRTQQEDSAVYLCASSLVVRGNSPLHFGNGTRLTVT.

Concerning this clone: Other DNA sequences within the sample encode an identical CDR3. The rearrangement joins TRBV9 to TRBJ2-7; TRBD2 agrees at 8 bases. V was clipped by 0 bases and J by 2 bases; unmatched bases: 4. CDR1 is SGDLS, CDR2 YYNGEE, per germline. This CDR3 has 15 residues. The CDR3 loop is CASSVAAGGPYEQYF. In DNA, the CDR3 is TGTGCCAGCAGCGTAGCTGCGGGGGGACCCTACGAGCAGTACTTC.

This clone appeared many times. The genes are TRBV12-3 or TRBV12-4 and TRBJ2-7; a possible D gene is TRBD1 (6 bases). V lost 6 bases, J lost 5 bases, and 14 bases lay in between. The CDR3 contains 13 residues. The CDR3 loop is CASRETGWNEQYF. The DNA for the CDR3 is TGTGCCAGCAGGGAGACAGGCTGGAACGAGCAGTACTTC.

This clone has a handful of counts. The gene calls are TRBV19 and TRBJ1-6; 8 nucleotides align to TRBD1. The CDR3 extends over 15 amino acids. Germline CDR1 LNHDA, CDR2 SQIVND (reference sequence). The V segment lost 5 bases and the J segment 7 bases; nucleotides outside the gene matches: 7. The CDR3 nucleotides are TGTGCCAGTAGTTCTGACAGGGGCGTGAATTCACCCCTCCACTTT. Its protein product is CASSSDRGVNSPLHF.

V gene TRBV27 combines with J gene TRBJ1-1; tentatively, D is TRBD1 (5 bases). There are 18 residues in the CDR3. Germline lookup yields CDR1 MNHEY and CDR2 SMNVEV (reference sequence). V lost 0 bases and J 4 bases, leaving 21 bases between the germline ends. CDR3 nucleotide sequence: TGTGCCAGCAGTTTATCGACTTGGGGCAGGGCGTTTAGCACTGAAGCTTTCTTT. Protein: CASSLSTWGRAFSTEAFF.

The chain joins TRBV21-1 to TRBJ2-2; TRBD1 reflects the table's D call only, with no check against the DNA. TRBV21-1 is deemed a pseudogene. This CDR3 has 13 residues. The CDR3 here is CASCEGGTGELFF. The CDR3 DNA is TGTGCCAGCTGTGAAGGGGGAACCGGGGAGCTGTTTTTT.

The genes are TRBV19 and TRBJ1-2; the D is unclear. The CDR3 has 12 amino acids. Per germline, CDR1 LNHDA and CDR2 SQIVND (reference sequence). V lost 2 bases and J lost 4, with 5 bases in between. CDR3 sequence reads: CASSIQAYGYTF. The CDR3 region has the DNA TGTGCCAGTAGTATACAAGCCTATGGCTACACCTTC. Filled out from reference TRBV19 and TRBJ1-2, the complete variable domain reads DGGITQSPKYLFRKEGQNVTLSCEQNLNHDAMYWYRQDPGQGLRLIYYSQIVNDFQKGDIAEGYSVSREKKESFPLTVTSAQKNPTAFYLCASSIQAYGYTFGSGTRLTVV.

The J gene is TRBJ1-1, the V gene TRBV5-1, with 8 positions matching TRBD1. The CDR3 contains 14 residues. J lost 5 bases, V lost 4 bases, and 7 bases had no gene match. The V gene's germline CDR1 is SGHRS and CDR2 YFSETQ. In DNA form, the CDR3 reads TGCGCCAGCAGCACCTTTACAGGGGGAACTGAAGCTTTCTTT. Translation gives CASSTFTGGTEAFF. The full variable domain, in which reference TRBV5-1 and TRBJ1-1 provide the parts outside the CDR3, is KAGVTQTPRYLIKTRGQQVTLSCSPISGHRSVSWYQQTPGQGLQFLFEYFSETQRNKGNFPGRFSGRQFSNSRSEMNVSTLELGDSALYLCASSTFTGGTEAFFGQGTRLTVV.

This clone was counted a few times. CDR3 in DNA: TGTGCCAGCAGCACCAACCCCGGACAGGAAATGAACTATGGCTACACCTTC. As protein: CASSTNPGQEMNYGYTF. The chain has TRBV9 and TRBJ1-2, with 7 bases matching TRBD1. V dropped 4 bases and J dropped 2; count of bases not matched to a gene: 14. Germline lookup yields CDR1 SGDLS and CDR2 YYNGEE. This CDR3 comprises 17 residues.

This chain joins TRBV10-1 and TRBJ1-5; D is unresolved. V shed 2 bases and J shed 0 bases, with 8 bases lying between them. The CDR3 runs to 15 residues. Germline lookup yields CDR1 WNHNN and CDR2 SYGVQD (reference sequence). The CDR3 here is CASSENIDSNQPQHF. CDR3 in DNA: TGCGCCAGCAGTGAGAACATTGATAGCAATCAGCCCCAGCATTTT.